This record covers a single T cell receptor beta chain. The antigen is unknown. This record comes from a study of T cell responses to AZD1222 COVID-19 vaccine. Libraries were prepared by immunoSEQ multiplex PCR; TCRdb keeps only in-frame clonotypes and omits some of them. The table lists about 89,000 clones, over 75% of them singletons. Findings of the study overall: Spike-specific TCR repertoires showed rising breadth and depth after two AZD1222 doses.

CDR1 MRHNA and CDR2 SNTAGT come from the germline V gene. The CDR3 runs 11 residues. The V end lost 4 bases, the J end lost 6 bases, and 6 bases lay between the germline ends. The genes are TRBV6-4 and TRBJ1-1; D might be TRBD1 (5 bases). The material sequenced was peripheral blood, taken 28 days after the second AZD1222 dose. This receptor was identified in an adult who received the AZD1222 COVID-19 vaccine. The CDR3 loop reads CASSGGAEAFF. The CDR3 region has the DNA TGTGCCAGCAGTGGAGGGGCTGAAGCTTTCTTT.